Described below is a single T cell receptor beta chain sequence and its context. TCRdb's table, derived via immunoSEQ multiplex PCR, lists solely in-frame clones and lacks some. The sample lists about 410,000 clones, around 85% occurring once. The V segment lost 2 bases and the J segment 13 bases; nucleotides outside the gene matches: 6. The CDR3 is 13 amino acids. The entry originates in a study of Ad26.COV2.S vaccination and SARS-CoV-2 variants. Treatment: around 19 received Ad26.COV2.S at low or high dose, single or two shots; several received placebo; per-sample allocation not given. The samples date from day 63 after the first vaccine or placebo injection. A Boston donor was an adult aged 18-55 years.

The sample consisted of peripheral blood, taken in a trial of Ad26.COV2.S vaccine versus placebo. The V and J genes are TRBV12-3 or TRBV12-4 and TRBJ1-1, with TRBD1 matching over 11 bases. The TCR was taken from a person between 18 and 59 years old who received the Ad26.COV2.S COVID-19 vaccine or a placebo. The chain's CDR3 is CASSLPDRGRLFF. In nucleotides, the CDR3 is TGTGCCAGCAGTTTACCGGACAGGGGGCGCCTTTTCTTT.